This T cell receptor beta chain appears in the sequencing data of a study of T cell responses to AZD1222 COVID-19 vaccine. At the level of the study: Second-dose groups at about 4 or about 12 weeks were pooled. Whole-study findings and limits: Clonal diversity was possibly underestimated, and the donors were mostly white British, with more females. Seropositivity was recorded at baseline in only a handful of AZD1222 recipients. Vaccine-associated CD4 TCRs spanned spike, dominant at 160-218 and 743-854.

The assay was immunoSEQ multiplex PCR, and TCRdb's table has in-frame clones only and misses some. The sample holds some 150,000 clones, about 90% seen once. In regard to this clone: Its specificity is unknown.

The sample here was peripheral blood, taken on day 0 of AZD1222 vaccination. This TCR came from an adult in good health.

CDR3 DNA: TGTGCCAGCAGCTCCGGTCTAGCGCGGGCCGGGGAGCTGTTTTTT. It is translated as CASSSGLARAGELFF. The J gene is TRBJ2-2, the V gene TRBV7-9, with D possibly matching TRBD2 (6 bases). Trimming removed 4 bases at V and 6 bases at J, with 15 bases between. The CDR3 sequence is 15 residues long. CDR1 SEHNR and CDR2 FQNEAQ come from the germline V gene (reference sequence).